These 21 T cell receptor beta chains share one sample of origin, sequenced in a study of T cells in Graves' hyperthyroidism and ophthalmopathy. Amplified TCR beta CDR3 regions came from RNA transcripts. Researchers ran a first-round RT-PCR on the TCR CDR3 using the HTBI primer set. TCRdb analysed the multiplex PCR reads with MiXCR anew, one entry per CDR3 protein. Of under 300,000 distinct CDR3 sequences in the sample, 12% to 15% were seen once. Sequenced: blood. These receptors came from a woman in her thirties or forties with Graves' hyperthyroidism.

This clonotype has a single count. A read error may be the cause here, since a much bigger clone is one base away. The V gene is TRBV6-1, the J gene TRBJ2-1, with unresolved D. V dropped 8 bases and J dropped 9 bases, with 14 bases sitting between them. The germline CDR1 and CDR2 sequences are MNHNS and SASEGT. The CDR3 sequence is 12 residues long. CDR3 residues: CASGLGASEQFF. CDR3 DNA sequence: TGTGCCAGCGGTCTAGGAGCTTCTGAGCAGTTCTTC.

This clonotype was picked up many times. This sequence joins TRBV27 and TRBJ1-1, with D uncertain. V was trimmed by 6 bases and J by 1 base, leaving 12 bases between them. This CDR3 spans 14 amino acids. Germline values: CDR1 MNHEY, CDR2 SMNVEV (reference sequence). CDR3: CASSRGRPNTEAFF. The CDR3 DNA follows: TGTGCCAGCAGCAGAGGACGGCCGAACACTGAAGCTTTCTTT.

This clonotype was seen at least ten times. This chain uses TRBV11-2 with TRBJ2-5; 14 positions match TRBD2. The CDR3 contains 15 residues. CDR1 is SGHAT, CDR2 FQNNGV, per germline. The V and J ends lost 5 bases and 4 bases, in that order; junction bases with no gene match: 3. The DNA for the CDR3 is TGTGCCAGCAGCCGGACTAGCGGGGGGCCAGAGACCCAGTACTTC. Translation gives CASSRTSGGPETQYF.

This chain uses TRBV9 with TRBJ2-1; either TRBD1 or TRBD2 may supply D (5 bases each). CDR3 length: 17 amino acids. Germline V gives CDR1 SGDLS, CDR2 YYNGEE. V was pared by 0 bases and J by 0 bases, with 13 bases between. CDR3 loop: CASSVGGGPLSYNEQFF. The CDR3 DNA sequence: TGTGCCAGCAGCGTAGGGGGCGGGCCGCTCTCCTACAATGAGCAGTTCTTC.

In this sample, this clonotype turned up a few times. J is TRBJ1-3 and V is TRBV14; 7 bases agree with TRBD1. The CDR3 is made up of 15 amino acids. Germline lookup yields CDR1 SGHDN and CDR2 FVKESK. Losses at the gene ends were 4 bases for V and 2 bases for J; bases not matched to a gene: 5. The CDR3 DNA reads as TGTGCCAGCAGCCGAGGGGGCATCACTGGAAACACCATATATTTT. This sequence encodes CASSRGGITGNTIYF. Looking up the rest from reference TRBV14 and TRBJ1-3 gives the full variable domain: EAGVTQFPSHSVIEKGQTVTLRCDPISGHDNLYWYRRVMGKEIKFLLHFVKESKQDESGMPNNRFLAERTGGTYSTLKVQPAELEDSGVYFCASSRGGITGNTIYFGEGSWLTVV.

This clonotype was picked up many times. CDR3 residues: CASSHTSGRAHEQFF. The CDR3 DNA reads as TGTGCCAGCAGCCATACTAGCGGGAGGGCTCATGAGCAGTTCTTC. V usage is TRBV7-9 and J usage is TRBJ2-1, with TRBD2 matching 13 bases. This CDR3 is built from 15 residues. V shed 5 bases, J shed 8 bases, and the junction held 6 bases outside the gene matches. Germline V gives CDR1 SEHNR, CDR2 FQNEAQ (reference sequence).

This clonotype was detected many times. V gene TRBV7-9 combines with J gene TRBJ2-7; D not resolved. The ends were cut back, 6 bases at V and 2 bases at J, with 17 bases in the middle. The V gene's germline CDR1 is SEHNR and CDR2 FQNEAQ (reference sequence). The CDR3 is 15 residues long. The CDR3 sequence is CASSPWDHWAYEQYF. The CDR3 DNA follows: TGTGCCAGCAGTCCTTGGGATCACTGGGCCTACGAGCAGTACTTC. Using reference TRBV7-9 and TRBJ2-7 for the parts outside the CDR3, the full variable domain is DTGVSQNPRHKITKRGQNVTFRCDPISEHNRLYWYRQTLGQGPEFLTYFQNEAQLEKSRLLSDRFSAERPKGSFSTLEIQRTEQGDSAMYLCASSPWDHWAYEQYFGPGTRLTVT.

This clonotype was recorded at least ten times. The gene calls are TRBV28 and TRBJ2-1; 11 positions agree with TRBD2. Losses at the gene ends were 5 bases for V and 0 bases for J; bases not matched to a gene: 3. CDR1 is MDHEN, CDR2 SYDVKM, per germline. The CDR3 totals 16 residues. The CDR3 sequence: CASSTTSGNSYNEQFF. CDR3 in DNA: TGTGCCAGCAGTACGACTAGCGGGAACTCCTACAATGAGCAGTTCTTC.

The sample holds many counts of this clonotype. The chain carries TRBV20-1 and TRBJ1-2; 7 nucleotides line up with TRBD1. The CDR3 contains 11 residues. The ends lost 5 bases at V and 10 bases at J; junction bases unmatched: 7. Germline lookup yields CDR1 DFQATT and CDR2 SNEGSKA (reference sequence). CDR3 DNA: TGCAGTGCTCCGGGGACAGTTAACTACACCTTC. Translated: CSAPGTVNYTF.

The genes are TRBV29-1 and TRBJ1-1; D uncertain. Trimming cost V 4 bases and J 1 base, with 7 bases left between them. The CDR3 spans 12 residues. From germline, CDR1 is SQVTM and CDR2 ANQGSEA. In DNA form, the CDR3 reads TGCAGCGTTGGTAAGGAGAACACTGAAGCTTTCTTT. It is translated as CSVGKENTEAFF.

This clonotype occurred a few times. The CDR3 DNA is TGTGCCAGCAGTTACGACGACTCTGGGGCCAACGTCCTGACTTTC. Amino acids: CASSYDDSGANVLTF. This chain connects TRBV6-5 to TRBJ2-6; the D is unclear. The CDR3 loop spans 15 amino acids. The V end lost 2 bases, the J end lost 0 bases, and 5 bases lay between the germline ends. Germline CDR1 MNHEY, CDR2 SVGAGI.

The rearrangement links TRBV6-1 to TRBJ2-7; 8 nucleotides agree with TRBD2. CDR1 is MNHNS, CDR2 SASEGT, per germline. The CDR3 runs 17 residues. V was pared by 5 bases and J by 3 bases, with 15 bases of the junction left unmatched. CDR3 DNA sequence: TGTGCCAGCAGTACAGGGTTCACCGGGACTAGGAGCTACGAGCAGTACTTC. Its translation: CASSTGFTGTRSYEQYF.

The chain couples TRBV5-1 to TRBJ1-4; D unclear. Germline CDR1 and CDR2: SGHRS and YFSETQ. This CDR3 contains 17 residues. V lost 2 bases and J 4 bases, leaving 18 bases between the germline ends. CDR3 coding DNA: TGCGCCAGCAGCTTATCCCCTCCGGGGAGGGTTAATGAAAAACTGTTTTTT. Translated, it gives CASSLSPPGRVNEKLFF.

This clonotype was seen repeatedly, ten times or more. The chain employs TRBV11-2 and TRBJ1-1; 11 bases map to TRBD1. This CDR3 contains 17 residues. Unmatched junction bases numbered 5, after V lost 1 base and J lost 1 base. Per the germline V gene, CDR1 is SGHAT and CDR2 is FQNNGV. CDR3 sequence: CASSLVLGTGGNTEAFF. CDR3 sequence (DNA): TGTGCCAGCAGCTTAGTTCTCGGGACAGGGGGGAACACTGAAGCTTTCTTT.

V and J are TRBV4-2 and TRBJ2-2; no clear D. V was cut by 4 bases and J by 2 bases, with 17 bases left in between. Germline V gene data show CDR1 as LGHNA and CDR2 as YNFKEQ. The CDR3 consists of 17 residues. Here the CDR3 reads CASSPKGEPRNTGELFF. CDR3 sequence (DNA): TGTGCCAGCAGCCCCAAAGGAGAACCCCGCAACACCGGGGAGCTGTTTTTT.

The sample holds many counts of this clonotype. This chain joins TRBV6-5 and TRBJ1-1; D possibly corresponds to TRBD1 (6 bases). The CDR3 sequence is 15 residues long. Germline V gene lookup returns CDR1 MNHEY and CDR2 SVGAGI. V was shortened by 2 bases and J by 4 bases, with 14 bases between the two germline ends. The DNA for the CDR3 is TGTGCCAGCAGTTACCCCCCGGGACAATCCACTGAAGCTTTCTTT. Its protein product is CASSYPPGQSTEAFF.

This clonotype was seen more than once but under ten times. J is TRBJ2-5 and V is TRBV11-2, with D perhaps matching TRBD2 (6 bases). Trimming removed 5 bases from V and 9 bases from J, with 19 bases in between. The CDR3 totals 14 residues. CDR1 is SGHAT and CDR2 is FQNNGV in the germline V gene. The CDR3: CASSALEGSEAQYF. Here the CDR3 DNA reads TGTGCCAGCAGCGCTCTGGAGGGATCCGAGGCCCAGTACTTC. The complete variable domain, with remaining parts taken from reference TRBV11-2 and TRBJ2-5, reads EAGVAQSPRYKIIEKRQSVAFWCNPISGHATLYWYQQILGQGPKLLIQFQNNGVVDDSQLPKDRFSAERLKGVDSTLKIQPAKLEDSAVYLCASSALEGSEAQYFGPGTRLLVL.

A word on this clonotype: An end of the junction does not agree with germline; a read error may underlie this. The chain carries TRBV10-3 and TRBJ2-7, with D tentatively TRBD2 (5 bases). The CDR3 has 16 residues. Looked up from germline, CDR1 is ENHRY and CDR2 is SYGVKD. CDR3 nucleotides: TGTGCCATCAGTGATCCGACTAAAAGTAGCTCCTACGAGCGGTACTTC. This translates into CAISDPTKSSSYERYF.

There are many counts of this clonotype. This chain connects TRBV20-1 to TRBJ1-2, with D tentatively TRBD1 (5 bases). Per germline, CDR1 DFQATT and CDR2 SNEGSKA (reference sequence). V was trimmed by 0 bases and J by 2 bases, leaving 7 bases between them. The CDR3 is 13 amino acids. DNA for the CDR3: TGCAGTGCTAGAGATGGGGGGAACTATGGCTACACCTTC. This gives the protein CSARDGGNYGYTF.

This clonotype showed up just a few times. The CDR3 ends on some other residue instead of the conserved phenylalanine or tryptophan, so this is likely a read error. This chain uses TRBV13 with TRBJ2-5, with 8 bases that match TRBD1. This CDR3 is 14 amino acids long. Germline CDR1 PRHDT, CDR2 FYEKMQ (reference sequence). Trimming took 4 bases from V and 2 from J; bases not matched to a gene: 3. CDR3 amino acids: CASSSTGDQETQYL. CDR3 coding DNA: TGTGCCAGCAGCTCGACAGGGGATCAAGAGACCCAGTACCTC.

Many counts were recorded for this clonotype. The chain employs TRBV7-2 and TRBJ2-1, with TRBD2 matching over 11 bases. Germline V CDR1 and CDR2: SGHTA, FQGNSA. This CDR3 has 17 residues. With V trimmed by 5 bases and J by 6 bases, 12 bases remained unmatched. The CDR3, as DNA: TGTGCCAGCAGCGCTAACATGGGACTAGCGGACCTCAATGAGCAGTTCTTC. Amino acids: CASSANMGLADLNEQFF.